Listed below are T cell receptor beta chains from one sample, sequenced in a study of identical twins. TCRdb itself ran the 5' RACE reads through MiXCR, one entry per CDR3 protein. The sample lists roughly 720,000 distinct CDR3 sequences, 18% occurring once. These same data were also listed under a study on T cells expressing NK-cell markers.

The sample comprised PBMCs. These receptors all come from a woman younger than 30 in good health. Both conserved end residues are trimmed from each CDR3.

j_call: TRBJ1-5; v_call: TRBV6-6; cdr3_aa: AAGPSNQPQH
j_call: TRBJ2-3; v_call: TRBV7-9; cdr3_aa: ASRKRMGTPRDTQY
j_call: TRBJ1-5; v_call: TRBV12-3/TRBV12-4; cdr3_aa: ASRNAGYSNQPQH
j_call: TRBJ2-1; v_call: TRBV6-2/TRBV6-3; cdr3_aa: ASSNGDEQF
j_call: TRBJ2-3; v_call: TRBV4-3; cdr3_aa: ASSQALGRSDTQY
j_call: TRBJ2-5; v_call: TRBV12-3/TRBV12-4; cdr3_aa: ASSQGNRSGGETQY
j_call: TRBJ1-5; v_call: TRBV12-3/TRBV12-4; cdr3_aa: ASSLNPVYSNQPQH
j_call: TRBJ2-3; v_call: TRBV18; cdr3_aa: ASSALLAAGSTDTQY
j_call: TRBJ1-2; v_call: TRBV20-1; cdr3_aa: SAGTGGANYGYT
j_call: TRBJ2-4; v_call: TRBV12-3/TRBV12-4; cdr3_aa: ASSLGQFVAKNIQY
j_call: TRBJ1-2; v_call: TRBV19; cdr3_aa: ASSIITGDGYT
j_call: TRBJ1-1; v_call: TRBV10-2; cdr3_aa: ASSDQGGDREAF
j_call: TRBJ2-3; v_call: TRBV7-2; cdr3_aa: ASSLGSGRGPDTQY
j_call: TRBJ1-1; v_call: TRBV7-3; cdr3_aa: ASSFLGGRDEAF
j_call: TRBJ1-6; v_call: TRBV7-3; cdr3_aa: ASSLGGGVDSPLH
j_call: TRBJ1-2; v_call: TRBV5-5; cdr3_aa: ASSFAGAGYT
j_call: TRBJ2-1; v_call: TRBV12-3/TRBV12-4; cdr3_aa: ASTEDGSSYNEQF